This TCR beta chain was captured by sequencing in a study of T cells after yellow fever vaccination. The V and J ends lost 2 bases and 6 bases respectively, with 15 bases between them. Per the germline V gene, CDR1 is SGHTA and CDR2 is FQGTGA. The CDR3 sequence is 15 residues long. The authors made TCR cDNA by 5'RACE template switching, adding a universal primer site and UMIs. One entry per CDR3 protein results from TCRdb running MiXCR on the 5' RACE reads. The data contain about 68,000 distinct CDR3 sequences, 6.5% of them singletons. Sample: CD8+ T cells sorted from PBMCs, taken around 45 days after the first yellow fever vaccination. The chain is built from TRBV7-3 and TRBJ2-3; perhaps D is TRBD1 or TRBD2 (5 bases each). The source is a young man who received the YFV17D yellow fever vaccine. CDR3 sequence: CASSLEGERADTQYF. As DNA, the CDR3 is TGTGCCAGCAGCTTAGAAGGGGAGAGGGCGGATACGCAGTATTTT. The variable domain in full, with the rest retrieved from reference TRBV7-3 and TRBJ2-3, is GAGVSQTPSNKVTEKGKYVELRCDPISGHTALYWYRQSLGQGPEFLIYFQGTGAADDSGLPNDRFFAVRPEGSVSTLKIQRTERGDSAVYLCASSLEGERADTQYFGPGTRLTVL.